This entry describes one T cell receptor beta chain. What it binds is not known. The data stem from a study of a mutant IDH1 vaccine in newly diagnosed glioma. The wider study: In weeks 1, 3, 5, 7, 11, 15, 19 and 23, patients were immunized, eight times in all.

There are 15 residues in the CDR3. Per germline, CDR1 SGDLS and CDR2 YYNGEE. V was cut by 0 bases and J by 6 bases, with 13 bases left in between. The time point was: week 5, during vaccination. Vaccinated patients received 300 ug of mutant IDH1 20-mer peptide per dose, with topical imiquimod. There were new WHO grade 3 or 4 astrocytomas in the donors, and these were IDH1-mutant and ATRX-lost. Generated by immunoSEQ multiplex PCR, the TCRdb table keeps only in-frame clones and is missing some. The table has about 33,000 clones, approximately 80% seen once. This TCR came from a man aged 25 to 40 with glioma. The rearrangement uses TRBV9 and TRBJ2-1, with D possibly being TRBD2 (6 bases). The sequencing here drew on PBMCs, taken from a glioma patient whose treatment included an IDH1 peptide vaccine. CDR3 amino acids: CASSVGQRVGNEQFF. The DNA of the CDR3 is TGTGCCAGCAGCGTAGGGCAGCGGGTGGGCAATGAGCAGTTCTTC.